Shown below are 26 T cell receptor beta chains from a single sample sequenced in a study of beta chain features in type 1 diabetes. Sequencing targeted expressed TCRB transcripts, as all isolated RNA had been reverse transcribed. The table came from immunoSEQ multiplex PCR; TCRdb's copy has only in-frame clones and leaves some out. This repertoire shows under 950,000 clones, roughly 15% found once; its top ten account for 0.02% to 0.025%. The sequenced sample was naive CD4+ T cells from blood. These receptors were taken from a woman aged 18-30 years in good health.

This clone was detected only a few times. CDR3 bases: TGTGCCAGCTCACCGGCATCCAGGGGCACCTACGAGCAGTACTTC. Translated: CASSPASRGTYEQYF. The V and J genes are TRBV18 and TRBJ2-7, with a tentative D call TRBD1 (6 bases). V shed 3 bases and J shed 2 bases, with 14 bases lying between them. The germline CDR1 and CDR2 sequences are KGHSH and LQKENI. The CDR3 spans 15 residues.

Note on this clone: In the same sample, other DNA sequences code for this CDR3. J is TRBJ1-1 and V is TRBV6-5; D is perhaps TRBD1 (5 bases). Per the germline V gene, CDR1 is MNHEY and CDR2 is SVGAGI. The CDR3 extends over 13 amino acids. V was trimmed by 2 bases and J by 7 bases, leaving 11 bases between them. This CDR3 is CASSYRGRGEAFF. For the CDR3, the DNA is TGTGCCAGCAGTTACCGTGGGAGGGGTGAAGCTTTCTTT.

The V call is TRBV29-1, the J call TRBJ2-1; 8 bases map to TRBD2. There are 16 residues in the CDR3. CDR1 and CDR2 from the germline V gene are SQVTM and ANQGSEA. After removal of 6 bases from V and 4 bases from J, the junction contained 14 bases not matched to a gene. CDR3 in amino acids: CSVAPTTSGPYNEQFF. The CDR3, as DNA: TGCAGCGTAGCACCTACCACTAGCGGCCCTTACAATGAGCAGTTCTTC.

The rearrangement uses TRBV7-2 and TRBJ2-1; no clear D gene. The V gene lost 8 bases and the J gene lost 7 bases, with 15 bases spanning the gap. The CDR3 is made up of 13 amino acids. Germline CDR1 SGHTA, CDR2 FQGNSA. The DNA of the CDR3 is TGTGCCAGCTCCGCCGTTGGCTCAAATGAGCAGTTCTTC. Translating gives CASSAVGSNEQFF.

This clone has just a few counts. The gene calls are TRBV4-3 and TRBJ2-1; D not certain. The germline V and J ends were trimmed by 0 bases and 0 bases, with 9 bases remaining between them. The CDR3 consists of 16 residues. Per the germline V gene, CDR1 is LGHNA and CDR2 is YSLEER. The CDR3 loop reads CASSQERLDSYNEQFF. CDR3 in DNA: TGCGCCAGCAGCCAAGAGCGGTTAGACTCCTACAATGAGCAGTTCTTC.

The V and J genes are TRBV7-2 and TRBJ1-1; D gene uncertain. The V end lost 3 bases, the J end lost 0 bases, and 8 bases lay between the germline ends. This CDR3 is built from 14 residues. Germline V lookup: CDR1 SGHTA, CDR2 FQGNSA. Here the CDR3 reads CASSLQFMNTEAFF. CDR3 in DNA: TGTGCCAGCAGCTTGCAGTTCATGAACACTGAAGCTTTCTTT. Together with reference TRBV7-2 and TRBJ1-1, the CDR3 gives the full variable domain: GAGVSQSPSNKVTEKGKDVELRCDPISGHTALYWYRQSLGQGLEFLIYFQGNSAPDKSGLPSDRFSAERTGGSVSTLTIQRTQQEDSAVYLCASSLQFMNTEAFFGQGTRLTVV.

The chain recombines TRBV9 with TRBJ2-5; 7 bases align to TRBD2. With V trimmed by 3 bases and J by 5 bases, 10 bases remained unmatched. Germline V gives CDR1 SGDLS, CDR2 YYNGEE. The CDR3 is 15 residues long. CDR3 coding DNA: TGTGCCAGCAGCGAATCAGGGAGGGCCTGGGAGACCCAGTACTTC. Protein: CASSESGRAWETQYF.

This clone was detected a few times. J is TRBJ1-1 and V is TRBV28; no definite D call. Germline assignment: CDR1 MDHEN and CDR2 SYDVKM. Trimming took 5 bases from V and 1 from J, leaving 11 bases between them. The CDR3 runs 14 residues. CDR3 nucleotide sequence: TGTGCCAGCAGTAGACTGTTGGGGAACACTGAAGCTTTCTTT. Its protein product is CASSRLLGNTEAFF.

Notes on this clone: A read error may produce the germline difference seen at one junction end. The chain joins TRBV9 to TRBJ1-2; D call uncertain. The germline gives CDR1 SGDLS, CDR2 YYNGEE. The CDR3 covers 17 residues. CDR3 in amino acids: CASSVAPLGWPTGGYAF. For the CDR3, the DNA is TGTGCCAGCAGCGTAGCTCCTTTAGGTTGGCCTACGGGTGGCTACGCCTTC.

The sample holds a few counts of this clone. The chain carries TRBV19 and TRBJ2-1, with TRBD1 matching 7 bases. Germline V gives CDR1 LNHDA, CDR2 SQIVND (reference sequence). J gave up 6 bases and V 8 bases, and 10 bases lay outside the gene matches. The CDR3 contains 14 residues. The CDR3 reads CASRAVDRVNEQFF. The CDR3 coding sequence is TGTGCCAGTCGAGCGGTAGACAGGGTCAATGAGCAGTTCTTC. Complete variable domain (other parts from reference TRBV19 and TRBJ2-1): DGGITQSPKYLFRKEGQNVTLSCEQNLNHDAMYWYRQDPGQGLRLIYYSQIVNDFQKGDIAEGYSVSREKKESFPLTVTSAQKNPTAFYLCASRAVDRVNEQFFGPGTRLTVL.

The J gene is TRBJ2-5, the V gene TRBV7-6; D is unresolved. The CDR3 loop spans 12 amino acids. V was cut by 4 bases and J by 5 bases, with 8 bases left in between. CDR1 is SGHVS and CDR2 is FNYEAQ in the germline V gene. CDR3: CASSSDGETQYF. DNA of the CDR3: TGTGCCAGCAGCTCGGATGGGGAGACCCAGTACTTC.

This chain links TRBV27 with TRBJ2-1, with D perhaps matching TRBD1 or TRBD2 (5 bases each). The germline gives CDR1 MNHEY, CDR2 SMNVEV (reference sequence). This CDR3 has 14 amino acids. The V and J ends lost 4 bases and 4 bases respectively, with 11 bases between them. The chain's CDR3 is CASSWAGTYNEQFF. The CDR3 DNA reads as TGTGCCAGCAGTTGGGCCGGGACGTACAATGAGCAGTTCTTC.

This clone came up a few times. This chain joins TRBV2 and TRBJ2-7; 10 bases match TRBD1. The V segment lost 5 bases and the J segment 3 bases; nucleotides outside the gene matches: 4. Looked up from germline, CDR1 is SNHLY and CDR2 is FYNNEI. The CDR3 sequence is 14 residues long. CDR3 residues: CASSPRDRGYEQYF. The CDR3 DNA reads TGTGCCAGCAGTCCCCGGGACAGGGGCTACGAGCAGTACTTC.

Remarks on this clone: The same CDR3 also results from other DNA sequences found in this sample. The chain carries TRBV5-1 and TRBJ2-1; 7 bases align to TRBD2. The germline V gene encodes CDR1 SGHRS and CDR2 YFSETQ. Unmatched junction bases numbered 3, after V lost 3 bases and J lost 0 bases. CDR3 size: 15 residues. CDR3 loop: CASSSGGSSYNEQFF. Here the CDR3 DNA reads TGCGCCAGCAGCTCCGGGGGGAGCTCCTACAATGAGCAGTTCTTC.

This clone has more than one count but fewer than ten. The chain joins TRBV27 to TRBJ2-7; TRBD2 matches at 12 bases. This CDR3 is 21 amino acids long. The germline V gene encodes CDR1 MNHEY and CDR2 SMNVEV (reference sequence). The V segment lost 5 bases and the J segment 0 bases; nucleotides outside the gene matches: 20. The CDR3 spells CASSTRLAGATVRVGSYEQYF. CDR3 nucleotides: TGTGCCAGCAGTACCCGACTAGCGGGAGCCACCGTACGAGTAGGCTCCTACGAGCAGTACTTC.

The V call is TRBV16, the J call TRBJ2-7; 8 bases map to TRBD2. The CDR3 has 15 amino acids. Germline V lookup: CDR1 KGHSY, CDR2 FQNENV. V was clipped by 4 bases and J by 5 bases; unmatched bases: 10. CDR3 coding DNA: TGTGCCAGCAGCCGAGTGAGCGGGAGCTTAAACGAGCAGTACTTC. This codes for CASSRVSGSLNEQYF.

This clone was seen more than once but under ten times. V gene TRBV5-1 combines with J gene TRBJ2-1; D possibly corresponds to TRBD1 (6 bases). The CDR3 has 14 residues. V was pared by 2 bases and J by 7 bases, with 13 bases between. From germline, CDR1 is SGHRS and CDR2 YFSETQ. CDR3 protein: CASSFVMTGNEQFF. In nucleotides, the CDR3 is TGCGCCAGCAGCTTCGTAATGACAGGAAATGAGCAGTTCTTC.

Of note for this clone: Other DNA sequences from this sample encode an identical CDR3 as well. The chain links TRBV5-1 to TRBJ2-3; D ambiguous. In germline, CDR1 is SGHRS, CDR2 YFSETQ. The CDR3 sequence is 11 residues long. V was pared by 4 bases and J by 5 bases, with 5 bases between. CDR3 region: CASSDGDTQYF. The CDR3 nucleotides read TGCGCCAGCAGCGATGGAGATACGCAGTATTTT.

This clone was seen a handful of times. The V gene is TRBV14, the J gene TRBJ2-3, with TRBD1 matching over 8 bases. This CDR3 comprises 15 residues. Trimming took 4 bases from V and 5 from J; bases not matched to a gene: 8. CDR1 is SGHDN, CDR2 FVKESK, per germline. CDR3 DNA sequence: TGTGCCAGCAGCCTTCTATGGACAGGGCTAGATACGCAGTATTTT. Translation gives CASSLLWTGLDTQYF.

V usage is TRBV5-1 and J usage is TRBJ2-7, with 8 bases aligning to TRBD2. Germline V gene lookup returns CDR1 SGHRS and CDR2 YFSETQ. V lost 3 bases and J lost 6; bases outside the gene matches: 11. The CDR3 extends over 15 amino acids. CDR3 amino acids: CASSWGLGTRREQYF. In nucleotides, the CDR3 is TGCGCCAGCAGCTGGGGCCTCGGGACTAGGCGCGAGCAGTACTTC.

The chain carries TRBV6-1 and TRBJ2-1; D is uncertain. CDR1 and CDR2 from the germline V gene are MNHNS and SASEGT. V lost 2 bases and J 9 bases, leaving 8 bases between the germline ends. This CDR3 spans 12 amino acids. CDR3 DNA: TGTGCCAGCAGTGAAACGGCTTTTGAGCAGTTCTTC. Protein product: CASSETAFEQFF.

This clone was observed a few times. The rearrangement joins TRBV27 to TRBJ1-3; possible D gene TRBD1, 6 bases. V was pared by 2 bases and J by 2 bases, with 10 bases between. The CDR3 length is 15 residues. Germline values: CDR1 MNHEY, CDR2 SMNVEV (reference sequence). DNA of the CDR3: TGTGCCAGCAGTTTAACAGGGAACCCTGGAAACACCATATATTTT. This translates into CASSLTGNPGNTIYF.

In regard to this clone: This sample includes further DNA sequences coding for the same CDR3. This chain links TRBV28 with TRBJ2-7, with 8 positions matching TRBD1. Germline assignment: CDR1 MDHEN and CDR2 SYDVKM. Losses at the gene ends were 6 bases for V and 3 bases for J; bases not matched to a gene: 4. The CDR3 totals 13 residues. CDR3 sequence: CASSPGQGYEQYF. The CDR3, as DNA: TGTGCCAGCAGCCCCGGACAGGGCTACGAGCAGTACTTC.

In its sample, this clone was seen a few times. This chain links TRBV10-3 with TRBJ1-1; D is possibly TRBD1 (6 bases). The CDR3 has 12 residues. From germline, CDR1 is ENHRY and CDR2 SYGVKD. V lost 4 bases and J lost 8, with 11 bases in between. CDR3 nucleotides: TGTGCCATCAGTGCAATGACAGGAGAAGCTTTCTTT. Amino acid sequence: CAISAMTGEAFF.

This clone turned up a few times. The junction and the germline gene differ at one end; a read error may be behind it. The V gene is TRBV4-3, the J gene TRBJ2-1; 8 nucleotides match TRBD2. Germline V gives CDR1 LGHNA, CDR2 YSLEER. The CDR3 is made up of 16 amino acids. The CDR3 region is CASSRSLAESYKEQFF. The CDR3 nucleotides read TGCGCCAGCAGCCGATCACTAGCGGAGTCCTACAAGGAGCAGTTCTTC.

This clone was counted only a few times. Within the sample, other DNA sequences also encode this same CDR3. The chain links TRBV18 to TRBJ2-3, with no clear D. Per germline, CDR1 KGHSH and CDR2 LQKENI. The CDR3 length is 13 residues. V was clipped by 2 bases and J by 1 base, with 4 bases between them. CDR3 bases: TGTGCCAGCTCACCAGGTGGCACAGATACGCAGTATTTT. Translating gives CASSPGGTDTQYF.